A single sample is the source of the 26 T cell receptor beta chains below, sequenced in a study of T cell responses to AZD1222 COVID-19 vaccine. Profiled with immunoSEQ multiplex PCR; TCRdb holds only in-frame clones, not every one. The sample yields about 130,000 clones, 86% seen once. The material sequenced was peripheral blood, taken on day 0 of AZD1222 vaccination. Receptors originate from an adult in good health.

This chain uses TRBV28 with TRBJ1-5; TRBD1 aligns across 11 bases. The CDR3 is 16 amino acids. The germline gives CDR1 MDHEN, CDR2 SYDVKM. V was pared by 4 bases and J by 6 bases, with 8 bases of the junction left unmatched. In DNA, the CDR3 is TGTGCCAGCAGTTCCGGACAGGGGGCGCTAGGTCAGCCCCAGCATTTT. This sequence encodes CASSSGQGALGQPQHF.

The rearrangement links TRBV29-1 to TRBJ2-1, with D possibly matching TRBD2 (6 bases). Trimming took 4 bases from V and 0 from J, leaving 10 bases between them. Looked up from germline, CDR1 is SQVTM and CDR2 is ANQGSEA. The length of the CDR3 is 14 residues. The CDR3 is CSVGAGSSYNEQFF. The CDR3 region has the DNA TGCAGCGTTGGGGCCGGGAGCTCCTACAATGAGCAGTTCTTC.

This sequence joins TRBV6-4 and TRBJ2-1; D is undetermined. Germline CDR1 reads MRHNA; CDR2 reads SNTAGT. CDR3 length: 15 amino acids. V lost 0 bases and J lost 7, with 13 bases in between. CDR3 sequence (DNA): TGTGCCAGCAGTGACTCGATGGGCGCTGGTAATGAGCAGTTCTTC. Protein sequence: CASSDSMGAGNEQFF.

The CDR3 protein is CASRHPWGSYGYTF. The CDR3 bases are TGTGCCAGCAGGCATCCGTGGGGAAGCTATGGCTACACCTTC. The chain employs TRBV11-2 and TRBJ1-2; D is unresolved. The CDR3 extends over 14 amino acids. Germline V CDR1 and CDR2: SGHAT, FQNNGV. The germline V and J ends were trimmed by 6 bases and 4 bases, with 15 bases remaining between them.

V gene TRBV10-3 combines with J gene TRBJ2-3; tentatively, D is TRBD1 or TRBD2 (6 bases each). Per germline, CDR1 ENHRY and CDR2 SYGVKD. V was pared by 6 bases and J by 4 bases, with 17 bases between. The CDR3 consists of 15 residues. The CDR3 here is CAISSEGGGPDTQYF. CDR3 bases: TGTGCCATCAGCTCCGAAGGGGGAGGTCCAGATACGCAGTATTTT.

This rearrangement joins TRBV4-1 to TRBJ2-1; perhaps TRBD2 as D (6 bases). CDR3 size: 16 residues. Germline V CDR1 and CDR2: MGHRA, YSYEKL. V lost 0 bases and J lost 9, with 18 bases in between. The CDR3 DNA sequence: TGCGCCAGCAGCCAAGATTCATCCTACGGAGGGGCTGAGCAGTTCTTC. Amino acid sequence: CASSQDSSYGGAEQFF.

This clone was seen only a few times. The chain combines TRBV5-1 with TRBJ1-1, with D unclear. Germline V gene data show CDR1 as SGHRS and CDR2 as YFSETQ. V lost 1 base and J lost 1, with 14 bases in between. The CDR3 is 16 amino acids. This CDR3 reads CASSLSPVGRNTEAFF. CDR3 nucleotide sequence: TGCGCCAGCAGCTTGTCGCCCGTCGGTAGGAACACTGAAGCTTTCTTT.

The table lists this clone with a few counts. The chain carries TRBV28 and TRBJ1-4; 9 nucleotides line up with TRBD1. CDR1 is MDHEN and CDR2 is SYDVKM in the germline V gene. The CDR3 is made up of 15 amino acids. J lost 5 bases, V lost 4 bases, and 5 bases had no gene match. The CDR3 sequence is CASSSGTGPNEKLFF. DNA for the CDR3: TGTGCCAGCAGTTCCGGGACAGGGCCGAATGAAAAACTGTTTTTT.

The chain couples TRBV24-1 to TRBJ1-5; possibly TRBD1 for D (5 bases). Trimming stripped 3 bases from V and 4 bases from J, with 15 bases between. CDR1 is KGHDR and CDR2 is SFDVKD in the germline V gene. This CDR3 contains 16 residues. The DNA for the CDR3 is TGTGCCACCAGTGATACGAAGGGGCTCGGAAATCAGCCCCAGCATTTT. This sequence encodes CATSDTKGLGNQPQHF.

The chain links TRBV19 to TRBJ1-1; 7 bases align to TRBD1. In germline, CDR1 is LNHDA, CDR2 SQIVND (reference sequence). Germline trimming cut 7 bases from V and 4 bases from J; bases unmatched to any gene: 6. The CDR3 is 13 amino acids. The CDR3 protein is CASNFAGGTEAFF. The DNA for the CDR3 is TGTGCCAGTAATTTCGCAGGGGGCACTGAAGCTTTCTTT.

On this clone: The same CDR3 can be traced to other DNA sequences in this sample. CDR3 DNA sequence: TGTGCCAGCAGTGTTCACAGTCAAGAGACCCAGTACTTC. It translates to CASSVHSQETQYF. The rearrangement links TRBV2 to TRBJ2-5; D unresolved. CDR3 size: 13 residues. Germline V CDR1 and CDR2: SNHLY, FYNNEI. Trimming removed 4 bases at V and 2 bases at J, with 8 bases between.

This clone was recorded only once. The chain couples TRBV4-1 to TRBJ2-7; 7 nucleotides match TRBD2. After removal of 1 base from V and 6 bases from J, the junction contained 9 bases not matched to a gene. The CDR3 sequence is 15 residues long. The germline CDR1 and CDR2 sequences are MGHRA and YSYEKL. The chain's CDR3 is CASSQGPAGWGEQYF. The CDR3 nucleotides read TGCGCCAGCAGCCAAGGGCCAGCGGGGTGGGGCGAGCAGTACTTC.

This clone was recorded only once. The chain recombines TRBV19 with TRBJ1-2, with TRBD1 matching 9 bases. Looked up from germline, CDR1 is LNHDA and CDR2 is SQIVND (reference sequence). The CDR3 is 15 amino acids. The V and J ends lost 5 bases and 2 bases, in that order; junction bases with no gene match: 6. CDR3 loop: CASSLRDRENYGYTF. CDR3 nucleotides: TGTGCCAGTAGTCTCCGGGACAGGGAGAACTATGGCTACACCTTC.

The V gene is TRBV28, the J gene TRBJ2-1; the D is unclear. The CDR3 is 14 residues long. Trimming removed 6 bases from V and 8 bases from J, with 17 bases in between. CDR1 is MDHEN, CDR2 SYDVKM, per germline. The chain's CDR3 is CASSPIPGGDEQFF. The CDR3 DNA reads TGTGCCAGCAGCCCAATCCCGGGCGGCGATGAGCAGTTCTTC.

This clone was seen once. The chain links TRBV2 to TRBJ1-5; tentatively, D is TRBD1 (6 bases). Germline loops: CDR1 SNHLY, CDR2 FYNNEI. The CDR3 sequence is 14 residues long. V was cut by 6 bases and J by 7 bases, with 16 bases left in between. The CDR3 region is CASRETGGGQPQHF. The CDR3 bases are TGTGCCAGCAGGGAGACAGGAGGAGGACAGCCCCAGCATTTT.

The gene calls are TRBV24-1 and TRBJ1-5; D unresolved. Trimming stripped 6 bases from V and 1 base from J, with 12 bases between. The germline gives CDR1 KGHDR, CDR2 SFDVKD. CDR3 size: 15 residues. The CDR3 here is CATSYSGESNQPQHF. CDR3 bases: TGTGCCACCAGTTATTCCGGGGAGAGCAATCAGCCCCAGCATTTT.

This clone has more than one count but fewer than ten. The chain is built from TRBV4-3 and TRBJ2-7; D is perhaps TRBD1 (6 bases). This CDR3 has 16 residues. Germline CDR1 LGHNA, CDR2 YSLEER. V was cut by 0 bases and J by 2 bases, with 14 bases left in between. The CDR3 DNA reads TGCGCCAGCAGCCAAGAAAGAACAGGGCCCACCTACGAGCAGTACTTC. Protein: CASSQERTGPTYEQYF.

V is TRBV11-2 and J is TRBJ1-3; tentative D call: TRBD1 (5 bases). The CDR3 is 15 residues long. Trimming took off 3 bases at V and 4 bases at J, with 13 bases between the two ends. Germline V gene data show CDR1 as SGHAT and CDR2 as FQNNGV. The CDR3 sequence: CASSFRGLMGNTIYF. DNA for the CDR3: TGTGCCAGCAGCTTCCGGGGACTGATGGGAAACACCATATATTTT.

CDR3 DNA: TGTGCCAGCAGCTTAATGGGGGATTCACCCCTCCACTTT. It translates to CASSLMGDSPLHF. V is TRBV7-3 and J is TRBJ1-6, with a tentative D call TRBD1 (5 bases). Germline V gene data show CDR1 as SGHTA and CDR2 as FQGTGA. This CDR3 spans 13 amino acids. The V gene lost 1 base and the J gene lost 8 bases, with 6 bases spanning the gap.

This chain connects TRBV14 to TRBJ2-5, with D tentatively TRBD2 (5 bases). The CDR3 sequence is 12 residues long. CDR1 and CDR2 from the germline V gene are SGHDN and FVKESK. Trimming took off 3 bases at V and 5 bases at J, with 7 bases between the two ends. The CDR3 coding sequence is TGTGCCAGCAGCCATGTAGCGGAGACCCAGTACTTC. Encoded protein: CASSHVAETQYF.

The chain carries TRBV2 and TRBJ2-4; TRBD2 is a possible D gene (5 bases). CDR3 length: 17 residues. Deletions cut 2 bases from V and 0 bases from J, with 14 bases between. From germline, CDR1 is SNHLY and CDR2 FYNNEI. CDR3 amino acids: CASSEFLGGLAKNIQYF. CDR3 nucleotide sequence: TGTGCCAGCAGTGAATTTCTGGGCGGGTTAGCCAAAAACATTCAGTACTTC. Complete variable domain (other parts from reference TRBV2 and TRBJ2-4): EPEVTQTPSHQVTQMGQEVILRCVPISNHLYFYWYRQILGQKVEFLVSFYNNEISEKSEIFDDQFSVERPDGSNFTLKIRSTKLEDSAMYFCASSEFLGGLAKNIQYFGAGTRLSVL.

This clone was recorded a few times. This chain joins TRBV11-2 and TRBJ2-1; 14 nucleotides line up with TRBD2. Per germline, CDR1 SGHAT and CDR2 FQNNGV. This CDR3 region has 16 residues. V was clipped by 7 bases and J by 6 bases; unmatched bases: 8. The CDR3 DNA follows: TGTGCCAGCACCCCGGGACTAGCGGGAGTAAGCAATGAGCAGTTCTTC. Its protein product is CASTPGLAGVSNEQFF.

The rearrangement links TRBV3-1 (or the pseudogene TRBV3-2) to TRBJ2-7, with D perhaps matching TRBD1 (5 bases). The germline CDR1 and CDR2 sequences are LGHDT and YNNKEL (reference sequence). There are 17 residues in the CDR3. The V end was cut by 2 bases, the J end by 1 base, with 18 bases between. The CDR3 DNA is TGTGCCAGCAGCCAATCCTATCCATCAACAGGATCCTACGAGCAGTACTTC. Residues: CASSQSYPSTGSYEQYF.

The chain recombines TRBV27 with TRBJ2-7; D remains unclear. The V gene's germline CDR1 is MNHEY and CDR2 SMNVEV (reference sequence). Between the trimmed V and J ends, which lost 6 bases and 2 bases, there was a span of 14 bases. The CDR3 sequence is 14 residues long. The CDR3 sequence is CASRGARAAYEQYF. The CDR3 coding sequence is TGTGCCAGCAGAGGCGCCCGGGCCGCCTACGAGCAGTACTTC.

The chain links TRBV7-8 to TRBJ2-7, with TRBD1 identical over 7 bases. With V trimmed by 1 base and J by 3 bases, 6 bases remained unmatched. Germline CDR1 and CDR2: SGHVS and FQNEAQ. The CDR3 runs 15 residues. CDR3 region: CASSLGPGQLYEQYF. The DNA for the CDR3 is TGTGCCAGCAGCTTAGGGCCGGGACAGCTCTACGAGCAGTACTTC.

The chain has TRBV10-3 and TRBJ2-2, with 7 bases identical to TRBD2. This CDR3 is built from 13 residues. CDR1 and CDR2 (germline): ENHRY, SYGVKD. Unmatched junction bases numbered 3, after V lost 6 bases and J lost 5 bases. The CDR3 is CAISQGLTGELFF. The CDR3 bases are TGTGCCATCAGCCAGGGACTAACCGGGGAGCTGTTTTTT.